The 23 T cell receptor beta chains presented below share a single source sample, sequenced in a study of human T cells and chemical hapten exposure. TCRdb analysed the RACE reads with MiXCR anew, one entry per CDR3 protein. The sample includes more than 75,000 distinct CDR3 sequences, 10% of them seen just once. The time point denotes: patch test 2, 6 weeks after DPC sensitization. Treatment given: therapeutic diphenylcyclopropenone sensitization with weekly scalp DPC. Sequenced material: whole blood, taken in connection with sensitization to the hapten diphenylcyclopropenone (DPC). The receptors originated from a woman in her 30s with alopecia areata. Some clones in this sample may be carry-over from other donors' samples.

CDR3 sequence reads: CASSLETSGQETQYF. For the CDR3, the DNA is TGTGCCAGCAGCCTCGAGACTAGCGGTCAAGAGACCCAGTACTTC. V is TRBV9 and J is TRBJ2-5; 9 bases match TRBD2. Germline V gene lookup returns CDR1 SGDLS and CDR2 YYNGEE. J lost 2 bases, V lost 4 bases, and 6 bases had no gene match. The CDR3 contains 15 residues.

This clonotype has ten or more counts. This chain joins TRBV7-9 and TRBJ1-2; perhaps TRBD1 as D (5 bases). The V end was cut by 3 bases, the J end by 5 bases, with 13 bases between. CDR1 and CDR2 from the germline V gene are SEHNR and FQNEAQ (reference sequence). The CDR3 sequence is 14 residues long. The chain's CDR3 is CASSFSQGSYGYTF. The CDR3 DNA is TGTGCCAGCAGCTTTTCCCAGGGTTCATATGGCTACACCTTC. Variable domain in full (rest from reference TRBV7-9 and TRBJ1-2): DTGVSQNPRHKITKRGQNVTFRCDPISEHNRLYWYRQTLGQGPEFLTYFQNEAQLEKSRLLSDRFSAERPKGSFSTLEIQRTEQGDSAMYLCASSFSQGSYGYTFGSGTRLTVV.

In its sample, this clonotype was seen many times. The chain combines TRBV9 with TRBJ2-6; D gene uncertain. Trimming took 7 bases from V and 1 from J, leaving 21 bases between them. This CDR3 has 18 residues. From germline, CDR1 is SGDLS and CDR2 YYNGEE. CDR3 loop: CASSPRLVPGSGANVLTF. The CDR3 nucleotides read TGTGCCAGCTCCCCCCGACTCGTCCCCGGATCTGGGGCCAACGTCCTGACTTTC.

This clonotype showed up just a few times. The rearrangement links TRBV28 to TRBJ2-1; no definite D call. The length of the CDR3 is 11 residues. Trimming removed 5 bases from V and 5 bases from J, with 4 bases in between. CDR1 is MDHEN, CDR2 SYDVKM, per germline. CDR3 region: CASSADNEQFF. The CDR3 region has the DNA TGTGCCAGCAGTGCCGACAATGAGCAGTTCTTC.

A few counts support this clonotype. J is TRBJ1-2 and V is TRBV7-8; a weak D match, TRBD1 (5 bases). V was trimmed by 3 bases and J by 4 bases, leaving 12 bases between them. Germline CDR1 SGHVS, CDR2 FQNEAQ. The CDR3 loop spans 14 amino acids. The CDR3 reads CASSLTDNPYGYTF. The CDR3 region has the DNA TGTGCCAGCAGCTTGACGGACAACCCCTATGGCTACACCTTC.

This clonotype showed up many times. The CDR3: CASSPLPTRKLFF. CDR3 bases: TGTGCCAGCAGCCCGCTCCCAACCAGGAAACTGTTTTTT. The chain is built from TRBV27 and TRBJ1-4; D is unresolved. The CDR3 has 13 amino acids. Trimming stripped 6 bases from V and 11 bases from J, with 16 bases between. CDR1 and CDR2 (germline): MNHEY, SMNVEV (reference sequence).

This clonotype was seen many times. V usage is TRBV6-1 and J usage is TRBJ1-2, with 7 bases matching TRBD1. Germline V gene sequence: CDR1 MNHNS, CDR2 SASEGT. This CDR3 has 16 amino acids. V trimming: 6 bases; J trimming: 2 bases; junction bases outside the gene matches: 12. The CDR3 DNA is TGTGCCAGCAGGAACGAAATGGGACAGACCAACTATGGCTACACCTTC. It yields the protein CASRNEMGQTNYGYTF.

In this sample, this clonotype turned up a few times. The rearrangement joins TRBV11-2 to TRBJ2-3, with no clear D. Trimming cost V 4 bases and J 4 bases, with 12 bases left between them. CDR1 is SGHAT and CDR2 is FQNNGV in the germline V gene. This CDR3 contains 14 residues. CDR3 residues: CASSSVPAADTQYF. The CDR3 DNA sequence: TGTGCCAGCAGCTCAGTTCCCGCGGCAGATACGCAGTATTTT.

At least ten counts were recorded for this clonotype. The gene calls are TRBV20-1 and TRBJ1-2, with D uncertain. The CDR3 runs to 13 residues. Germline V gene lookup returns CDR1 DFQATT and CDR2 SNEGSKA (reference sequence). The ends were cut back, 0 bases at V and 4 bases at J, with 9 bases in the middle. CDR3 sequence reads: CSAREWGGYGYTF. In DNA form, the CDR3 reads TGCAGTGCTAGAGAATGGGGAGGCTATGGCTACACCTTC.

This clonotype was counted only a few times. The chain is built from TRBV28 and TRBJ2-7, with a weak D call TRBD2 (6 bases). This CDR3 has 14 residues. The germline CDR1 and CDR2 sequences are MDHEN and SYDVKM. Trimming removed 3 bases from V and 2 bases from J, with 11 bases in between. The CDR3 loop reads CASSLRGMTYEQYF. The CDR3 coding sequence is TGTGCCAGCAGTTTGCGCGGGATGACCTACGAGCAGTACTTC.

This clonotype was seen ten or more times. The V and J genes are TRBV12-3 or TRBV12-4 and TRBJ1-1; D might be TRBD1 (6 bases). The V gene lost 7 bases and the J gene lost 1 base, with 19 bases spanning the gap. The CDR3 runs to 16 residues. The CDR3 region is CASIPRPGTRNTEAFF. DNA for the CDR3: TGTGCCAGCATCCCGCGCCCCGGGACAAGGAACACTGAAGCTTTCTTT.

V is TRBV29-1 and J is TRBJ2-3; the match to TRBD1 covers 8 bases. This CDR3 has 14 residues. Germline V CDR1 and CDR2: SQVTM, ANQGSEA. The J segment lost 0 bases and the V segment lost 4 bases, leaving 3 bases of the junction unmatched. Here the CDR3 reads CSVAQGASTDTQYF. CDR3 nucleotide sequence: TGCAGCGTTGCTCAGGGGGCAAGCACAGATACGCAGTATTTT.

This clonotype showed up many times. The chain employs TRBV7-2 and TRBJ2-7; D call uncertain. Deletions cut 5 bases from V and 3 bases from J, with 11 bases between. This CDR3 region has 13 residues. Germline CDR1 is SGHTA and CDR2 is FQGNSA. Here the CDR3 reads CASSPHGNYEQYF. Written as DNA, the CDR3 is TGTGCCAGCAGCCCGCATGGGAACTACGAGCAGTACTTC.

In this sample, this clonotype turned up a few times. The chain couples TRBV30 to TRBJ2-3; D is possibly TRBD1 or TRBD2 (5 bases each). Germline CDR1 GTSNPN, CDR2 SVGIG (reference sequence). This CDR3 comprises 15 residues. V lost 2 bases and J 7 bases, leaving 19 bases between the germline ends. CDR3 DNA: TGTGCCTGGAGTCTCCCGGGACGCAGCTTTCATACGCAGTATTTT. Amino acid sequence: CAWSLPGRSFHTQYF.

V is TRBV29-1 and J is TRBJ1-1, with 7 bases identical to TRBD1. Trimming cost V 7 bases and J 1 base; bases outside gene matches: 6. Germline-derived CDR1 and CDR2 are SQVTM and ANQGSEA. The CDR3 length is 13 residues. Written as DNA, the CDR3 is TGCAGCGACTACAGGGGCCAGAACACTGAAGCTTTCTTT. This codes for CSDYRGQNTEAFF. Supplemented by reference TRBV29-1 and TRBJ1-1, the full variable domain reads SAVISQKPSRDICQRGTSLTIQCQVDSQVTMMFWYRQQPGQSLTLIATANQGSEATYESGFVIDKFPISRPNLTFSTLTVSNMSPEDSSIYLCSDYRGQNTEAFFGQGTRLTVV.

This clonotype was counted ten times or more. The V call is TRBV7-3, the J call TRBJ2-3; 10 nucleotides line up with TRBD2. The CDR3 sequence is 16 residues long. Germline CDR1 reads SGHTA; CDR2 reads FQGTGA. Unmatched junction bases numbered 7, after V lost 5 bases and J lost 2 bases. The CDR3 DNA reads TGTGCCAGCAGCCCCGGGACTAGCGCGATCACAGATACGCAGTATTTT. Translation: CASSPGTSAITDTQYF.

For this clonotype: A much larger clone is a single base away; this may be a read error. The rearrangement links TRBV7-3 to TRBJ1-1, with TRBD1 as a possible D gene (5 bases). The CDR3 totals 14 residues. The ends were cut back, 1 base at V and 4 bases at J, with 10 bases in the middle. CDR1 is SGHTA and CDR2 is FQGTGA in the germline V gene. CDR3 in amino acids: CASSLMGQVTEAFF. CDR3 DNA sequence: TGTGCCAGCAGCTTAATGGGGCAGGTCACTGAAGCTTTCTTT.

This clonotype was detected a few times. The CDR3 nucleotides read TGCAGTGCTAGAGATTCGGGGGCCGCGAACACCGGGGAGCTGTTTTTT. It yields the protein CSARDSGAANTGELFF. The gene calls are TRBV20-1 and TRBJ2-2, with D possibly called TRBD1 or TRBD2 (6 bases each). Germline V gives CDR1 DFQATT, CDR2 SNEGSKA (reference sequence). V was trimmed by 0 bases and J by 0 bases, leaving 11 bases between them. The CDR3 is made up of 16 amino acids.

The table lists this clonotype with many counts. This sequence joins TRBV7-3 and TRBJ1-1, with D uncertain. Germline V gene lookup returns CDR1 SGHTA and CDR2 FQGTGA. V lost 2 bases and J 4 bases, leaving 14 bases between the germline ends. The length of the CDR3 is 15 residues. The CDR3 reads CASSLVGGGGTEAFF. DNA of the CDR3: TGTGCCAGCAGCTTAGTCGGCGGTGGTGGCACTGAAGCTTTCTTT. The whole variable domain, remainder taken from reference TRBV7-3 and TRBJ1-1, is GAGVSQTPSNKVTEKGKYVELRCDPISGHTALYWYRQSLGQGPEFLIYFQGTGAADDSGLPNDRFFAVRPEGSVSTLKIQRTERGDSAVYLCASSLVGGGGTEAFFGQGTRLTVV.

This clonotype was seen ten or more times. The CDR3: CASSHRELGTDTQYF. The CDR3 coding sequence is TGCGCCAGCAGCCACCGAGAACTGGGCACAGATACGCAGTATTTT. This chain links TRBV4-1 with TRBJ2-3; no reliable D call. The CDR3 runs to 15 residues. Germline V CDR1 and CDR2: MGHRA, YSYEKL. V shed 3 bases and J shed 1 base, with 11 bases lying between them.

A remark on this clonotype: This may be a read error: a much more frequent sequence differs by one nucleotide. The chain employs TRBV18 and TRBJ2-5; perhaps TRBD1 as D (5 bases). The CDR3 contains 15 residues. Germline assignment: CDR1 KGHSH and CDR2 LQKENI. V shed 4 bases and J shed 4 bases, with 16 bases lying between them. CDR3 nucleotides: TGTGCCAGCTCACTCACACAGACAGTAGGAGAGACCCAGTACTTC. Encoded protein: CASSLTQTVGETQYF.

V and J are TRBV6-5 and TRBJ1-1; 7 bases map to TRBD1. Germline loops: CDR1 MNHEY, CDR2 SVGAGI. The ends lost 5 bases at V and 6 bases at J; junction bases unmatched: 6. CDR3 size: 13 residues. The CDR3 region has the DNA TGTGCCAGCAGTGACAGGGTAGGGGCTGAAGCTTTCTTT. Protein: CASSDRVGAEAFF.

This clonotype was seen more than once but under ten times. V gene TRBV30 combines with J gene TRBJ1-6, with TRBD1 as a possible D gene (5 bases). The CDR3 runs 14 residues. The V end lost 0 bases, the J end lost 7 bases, and 10 bases lay between the germline ends. The germline CDR1 and CDR2 sequences are GTSNPN and SVGIG (reference sequence). Written as DNA, the CDR3 is TGTGCCTGGAGTGTTAACCGACAGAATTCACCCCTCCACTTT. Protein sequence: CAWSVNRQNSPLHF.